This record looks at one T cell receptor beta chain sequence and its context. The antigen is not known. The sample originates from a study of T cell clonotyping in hematopoietic cell transplantation. Broader study findings: Few recipient clonotypes overlapped donors; over 97% were de novo at given depth.

Sequencing was performed with immunoSEQ multiplex PCR; in TCRdb, only in-frame clones are kept and a portion is missing. Among about 36,000 clones listed, approximately 88% were seen once. The source of this sequence is a woman aged 40-49 years in good health. Some clones in this sample may be carry-over from other donors' samples. Sequenced sample: peripheral blood mononuclear cells.

CDR3 coding DNA: TGCGCCAGCAGCTTGTACCAGGATGAAAAACTGTTTTTT. Translating gives CASSLYQDEKLFF. The chain recombines TRBV5-1 with TRBJ1-4; the D is unclear. Trimming removed 1 base from V and 6 bases from J, with 7 bases in between. The CDR3 spans 13 residues. CDR1 SGHRS and CDR2 YFSETQ come from the germline V gene.